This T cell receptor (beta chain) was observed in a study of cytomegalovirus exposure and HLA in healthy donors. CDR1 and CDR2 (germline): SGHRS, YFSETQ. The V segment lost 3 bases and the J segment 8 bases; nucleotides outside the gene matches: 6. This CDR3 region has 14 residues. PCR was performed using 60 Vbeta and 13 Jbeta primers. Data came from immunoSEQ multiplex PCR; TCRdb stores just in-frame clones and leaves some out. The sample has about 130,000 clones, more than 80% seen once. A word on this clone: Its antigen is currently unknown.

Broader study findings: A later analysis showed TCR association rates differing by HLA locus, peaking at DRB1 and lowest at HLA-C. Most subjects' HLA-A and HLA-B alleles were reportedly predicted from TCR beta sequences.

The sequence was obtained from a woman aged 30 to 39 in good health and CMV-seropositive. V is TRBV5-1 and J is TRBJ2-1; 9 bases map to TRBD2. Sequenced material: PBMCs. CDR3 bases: TGCGCCAGCAGCTATGGCGGGGGGGCATATGAGCAGTTCTTC. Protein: CASSYGGGAYEQFF.